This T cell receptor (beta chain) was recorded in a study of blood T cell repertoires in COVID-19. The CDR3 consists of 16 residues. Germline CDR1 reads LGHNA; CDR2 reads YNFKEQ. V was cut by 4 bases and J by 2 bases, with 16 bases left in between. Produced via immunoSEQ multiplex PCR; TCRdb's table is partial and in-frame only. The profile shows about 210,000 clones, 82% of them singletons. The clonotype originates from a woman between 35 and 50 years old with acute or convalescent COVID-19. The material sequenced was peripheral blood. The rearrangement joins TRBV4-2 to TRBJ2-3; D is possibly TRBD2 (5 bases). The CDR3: CASSRDLAVDTDTQYF. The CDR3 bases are TGTGCCAGCAGCCGTGATCTAGCAGTTGACACAGATACGCAGTATTTT.